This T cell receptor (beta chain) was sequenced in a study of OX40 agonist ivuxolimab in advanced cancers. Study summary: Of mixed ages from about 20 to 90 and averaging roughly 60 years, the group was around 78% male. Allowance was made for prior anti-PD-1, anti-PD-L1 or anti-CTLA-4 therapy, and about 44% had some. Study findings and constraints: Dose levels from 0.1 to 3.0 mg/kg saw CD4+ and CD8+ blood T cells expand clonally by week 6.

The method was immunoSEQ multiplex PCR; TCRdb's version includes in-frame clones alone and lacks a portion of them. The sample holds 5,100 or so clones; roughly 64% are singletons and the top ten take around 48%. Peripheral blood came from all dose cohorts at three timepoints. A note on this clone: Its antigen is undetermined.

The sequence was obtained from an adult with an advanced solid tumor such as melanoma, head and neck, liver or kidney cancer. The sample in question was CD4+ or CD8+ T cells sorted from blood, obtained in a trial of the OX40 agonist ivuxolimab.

The CDR3 sequence is CASSRGGGELFF. The DNA for the CDR3 is TGTGCCAGCAGTCGGGGGGGCGGGGAGCTGTTTTTT. This chain uses TRBV27 with TRBJ2-2; TRBD2 aligns across 8 bases. This CDR3 is built from 12 residues. The junction had 0 bases not matched to a gene; V was cut back by 5 bases and J by 7 bases. Germline V gene sequence: CDR1 MNHEY, CDR2 SMNVEV (reference sequence).